This T cell receptor beta chain was sequenced during a study of CD8+ T cells in alopecia areata (dated by TCRdb to the late 2010s). About the full investigation: High-throughput TCRbeta sequencing was used to examine T cell clonal expansion in alopecia areata in both the C3H/HeJ mouse model and human patients. On the human side, TCRbeta sequencing was run on scalp tissue and on sorted CD4+ and CD8+ peripheral blood T cells from healthy controls and from alopecia areata patients with either patchy or totalis/universalis disease. Scalp clonality was compared across normal scalp (n=4), patchy alopecia areata scalp (n=8), and alopecia totalis/universalis scalp (n=8). RNA was obtained with the PAXgene miRNA kit for fixed scalp, the miRNeasy kit for PBMCs, and the RNeasy kit for mouse skin. TCRbeta CDR3 regions were amplified by immunoSEQ multiplex PCR with 35 Vbeta forward and 13 Jbeta reverse primers.

Scalp biopsies and blood samples were obtained from unaffected controls. Human scalp biopsies were fixed immediately in PAXgene tissue containers. Preparation of the library involved the immunoSEQ multiplex PCR assay. RNA was extracted from all samples and reverse transcribed into cDNA, which served as template for TCR sequencing. First-strand cDNA was synthesized with SuperScript III using a 2:1 mix of oligo-dT and random hexamers. A synthetic immune receptor repertoire was used to measure amplification bias, and any remaining bias was corrected computationally. The original methods were these. Raw reads were preprocessed to remove errors, and CDR3 was defined by IMGT conventions from the conserved cysteine to phenylalanine. To get clonality, Shannon entropy was normalized by log2 of the number of productive unique TCRs and the result was subtracted from 1. Scalp TCRbeta sequences were cross-referenced with sorted blood CD4 and CD8 repertoires so that the CD4 or CD8 identity of scalp clones could be inferred. TCRdb mirrors the immuneACCESS table, restricted to in-frame sequences. Some clones are absent from its copies; in checked studies, under half trace to an unresolved V gene, and the reason for the others is unknown. V and J calls and clone size are copied from that table; D and trimming were computed from the DNA. For this sample the table gives about 4,200 clones, of which roughly 72% were detected only once. The ten top clones hold around a fifth of the sample.

Sequences SGHRS (CDR1) and YFSETQ (CDR2) are obtained from the germline V gene. Cut back by 0 bases and 4 bases, the V and J ends lie 7 bases apart. Spanning cysteine to phenylalanine, the CDR3 consists of 13 amino acids. Only the CDR3 portion is preserved as DNA: 39 bases, with reading frame beginning at the first base. General study outcomes and caveats: Lesional scalp, especially in alopecia totalis/universalis, showed higher clonality and more expanded CD8+ clones than normal scalp, suggesting antigenic drive. Shared TCR sequences between patients were less evident than in mice, which may be partly attributable to HLA diversity in the patient population. Unlike mouse skin, where gammadelta T cells dominate, normal human skin contains resident alphabeta T cells that get sequenced too, which complicates analysis of the scalp TCR repertoire.

This clone occurred once. The target of this receptor is not known. No base qualities exist here, and no much larger clone lies one base off it. The TCR comes from a human donor in good health. The V and J genes are TRBV5-1 and TRBJ1-1; a tentative D match to TRBD1 spans 5 bases. The sample was skin. The CDR3 region has the sequence CASSLGQITEAFF. The nucleotide sequence reads as follows: TGCGCCAGCAGCTTGGGACAGATCACTGAAGCTTTCTTT.